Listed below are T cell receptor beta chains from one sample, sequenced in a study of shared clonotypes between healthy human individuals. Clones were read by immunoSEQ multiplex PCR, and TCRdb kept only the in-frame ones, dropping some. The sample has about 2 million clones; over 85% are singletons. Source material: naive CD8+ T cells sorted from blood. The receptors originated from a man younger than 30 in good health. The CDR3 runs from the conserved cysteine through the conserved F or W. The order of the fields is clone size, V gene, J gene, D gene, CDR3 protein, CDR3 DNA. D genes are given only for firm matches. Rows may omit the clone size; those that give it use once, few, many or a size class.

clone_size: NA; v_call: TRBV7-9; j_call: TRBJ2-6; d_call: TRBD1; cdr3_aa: CASSTGQGEPGANVLTF; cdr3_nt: TGTGCCAGCAGCACGGGACAGGGGGAACCTGGGGCCAACGTCCTGACTTTC
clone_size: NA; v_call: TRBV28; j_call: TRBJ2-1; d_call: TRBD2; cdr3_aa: CASSTLAGAVYNEQFF; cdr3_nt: TGTGCCAGCAGTACCTTAGCGGGGGCCGTCTACAATGAGCAGTTCTTC
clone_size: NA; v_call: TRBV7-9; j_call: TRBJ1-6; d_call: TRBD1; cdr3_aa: CASSLVSRGHNNSPLHF; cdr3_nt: TGTGCCAGCAGCTTAGTCAGTAGGGGGCATAATAATTCACCCCTCCACTTT
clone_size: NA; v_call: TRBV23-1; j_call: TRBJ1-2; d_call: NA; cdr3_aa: CASSPIRTASYGYTF; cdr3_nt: TGCGCCAGCAGTCCCATTCGTACGGCGAGCTATGGCTACACCTTC
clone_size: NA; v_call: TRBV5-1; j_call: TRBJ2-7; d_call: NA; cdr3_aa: CASSLAVGGTDEQYF; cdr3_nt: TGCGCCAGCAGCTTGGCCGTTGGGGGAACCGACGAGCAGTACTTC
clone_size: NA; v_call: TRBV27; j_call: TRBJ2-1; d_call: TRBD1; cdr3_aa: CASSFTGAYNEQFF; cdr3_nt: TGTGCCAGCAGTTTCACAGGGGCCTACAATGAGCAGTTCTTC
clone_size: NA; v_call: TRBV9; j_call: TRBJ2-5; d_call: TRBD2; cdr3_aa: CASSVEGLAGQETQYF; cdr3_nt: TGTGCCAGCAGCGTAGAAGGACTAGCGGGACAAGAGACCCAGTACTTC
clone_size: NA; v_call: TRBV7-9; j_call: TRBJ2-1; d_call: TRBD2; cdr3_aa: CASSPQRGPYNEQFF; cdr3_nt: TGTGCCAGCAGCCCCCAGCGGGGCCCCTACAATGAGCAGTTCTTC
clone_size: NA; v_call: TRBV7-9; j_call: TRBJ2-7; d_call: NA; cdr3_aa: CASSLGQVNEQYF; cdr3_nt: TGTGCCAGCAGCTTAGGTCAGGTCAACGAGCAGTACTTC
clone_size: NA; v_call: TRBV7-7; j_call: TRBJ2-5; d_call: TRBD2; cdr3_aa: CASSLVAGGKETQYF; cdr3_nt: TGTGCTAGCAGCTTAGTGGCGGGGGGGAAAGAGACCCAGTACTTC
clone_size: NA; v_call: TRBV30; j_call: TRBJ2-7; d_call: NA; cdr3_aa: CAWSVGLVQYF; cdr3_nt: TGTGCCTGGAGTGTAGGGCTTGTGCAGTACTTC
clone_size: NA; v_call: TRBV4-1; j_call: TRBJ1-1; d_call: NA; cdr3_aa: CASSQEAGNLNTEAFF; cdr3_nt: TGCGCCAGCAGCCAAGAGGCGGGAAACCTGAACACTGAAGCTTTCTTT
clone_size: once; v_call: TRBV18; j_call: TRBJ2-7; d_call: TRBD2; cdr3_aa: CASSPERGRLYEQYF; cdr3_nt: TGTGCCAGCTCCCCCGAGCGGGGAAGACTTTACGAGCAGTACTTC
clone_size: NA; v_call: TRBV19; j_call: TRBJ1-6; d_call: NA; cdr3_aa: CASSIGNSPLHF; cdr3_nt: TGTGCCAGTAGTATTGGTAATTCACCCCTCCACTTT
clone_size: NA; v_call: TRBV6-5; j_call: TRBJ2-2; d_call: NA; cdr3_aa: CASSYSKRGVGELFF; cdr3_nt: TGTGCCAGCAGTTACTCCAAACGTGGGGTCGGGGAGCTGTTTTTT
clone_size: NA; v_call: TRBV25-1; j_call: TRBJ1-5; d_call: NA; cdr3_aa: CASSVGDSQPQHF; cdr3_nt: TGTGCCAGCAGTGTGGGGGATAGTCAGCCCCAGCATTTT
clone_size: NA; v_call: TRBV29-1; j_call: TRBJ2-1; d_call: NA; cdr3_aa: CSATPRGGISYNEQFF; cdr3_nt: TGCAGCGCCACGCCCCGGGGCGGAATCTCCTACAATGAGCAGTTCTTC
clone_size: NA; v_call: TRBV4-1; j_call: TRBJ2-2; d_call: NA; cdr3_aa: CASSVQGTGELFF; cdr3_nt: TGCGCCAGCAGCGTACAGGGTACCGGGGAGCTGTTTTTT